The entry below gives a single T cell receptor beta chain sequence along with its context. Antigen specificity is unknown. This CDR3 contains 15 residues. V lost 4 bases, J lost 7 bases, and 20 bases lay in between. The V gene's germline CDR1 is SGHNT and CDR2 YYREEE (reference sequence). This sample was taken from a study of shared clonotypes between healthy human individuals. An approximately 210 ng quantity of DNA, roughly 29,000 T cell genomes, went into the sorted-subset replicate PCRs. Clones were read by immunoSEQ multiplex PCR, and TCRdb kept only the in-frame ones, dropping some. The sample comprises over a million clones, approximately 96% of which are singletons, and over 1% rests with the top ten. Points from the study as a whole: Memory subsets generally showed lower estimated richness than naive subsets.

This chain joins TRBV5-4 and TRBJ2-5; D possibly uses TRBD1 or TRBD2 (5 bases each). The TCR sequence derives from a man between 25 and 39 years old in good health. Material for sequencing was naive CD4+ T cells sorted from blood. Subset reported: CD45RA+ positively selected. The CDR3 region is CASSPGLDRSGTQYF. As DNA, the CDR3 is TGTGCCAGCAGCCCGGGGCTAGATCGGAGCGGGACCCAGTACTTC. The variable domain in full, completed from reference TRBV5-4 and TRBJ2-5, reads ETGVTQSPTHLIKTRGQQVTLRCSSQSGHNTVSWYQQALGQGPQFIFQYYREEENGRGNFPPRFSGLQFPNYSSELNVNALELDDSALYLCASSPGLDRSGTQYFGPGTRLLVL.